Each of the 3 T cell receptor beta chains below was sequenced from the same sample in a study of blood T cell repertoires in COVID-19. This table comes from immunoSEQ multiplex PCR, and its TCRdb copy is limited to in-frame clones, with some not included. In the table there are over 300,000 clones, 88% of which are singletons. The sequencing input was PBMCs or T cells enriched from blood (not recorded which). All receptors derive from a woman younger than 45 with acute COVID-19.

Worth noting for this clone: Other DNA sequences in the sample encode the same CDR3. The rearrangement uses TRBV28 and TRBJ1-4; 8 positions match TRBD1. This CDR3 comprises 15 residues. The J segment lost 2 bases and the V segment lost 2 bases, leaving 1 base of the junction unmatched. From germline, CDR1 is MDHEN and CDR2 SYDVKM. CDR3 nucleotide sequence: TGTGCCAGCAGTTTACAGGGGGCTACTAATGAAAAACTGTTTTTT. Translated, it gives CASSLQGATNEKLFF.

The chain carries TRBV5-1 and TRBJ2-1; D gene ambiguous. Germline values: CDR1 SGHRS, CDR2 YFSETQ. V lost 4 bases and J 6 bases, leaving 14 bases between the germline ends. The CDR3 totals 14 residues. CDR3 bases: TGCGCCAGCAGCGAGACGGGTAAACGCAATGAGCAGTTCTTC. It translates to CASSETGKRNEQFF. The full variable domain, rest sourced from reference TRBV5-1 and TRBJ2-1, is KAGVTQTPRYLIKTRGQQVTLSCSPISGHRSVSWYQQTPGQGLQFLFEYFSETQRNKGNFPGRFSGRQFSNSRSEMNVSTLELGDSALYLCASSETGKRNEQFFGPGTRLTVL.

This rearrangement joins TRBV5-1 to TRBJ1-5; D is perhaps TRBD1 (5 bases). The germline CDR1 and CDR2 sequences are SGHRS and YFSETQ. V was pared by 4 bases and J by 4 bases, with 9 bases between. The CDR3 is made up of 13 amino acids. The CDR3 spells CASSPAGNQPQHF. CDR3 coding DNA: TGCGCCAGCAGCCCTGCAGGGAATCAGCCCCAGCATTTT.